This T cell receptor (beta chain) was identified during a study of blood T cells in healthy people across ages. Study findings and constraints: Long-lived donors carried more naive CD4+ cells and greater diversity than aged donors. Estimated diversity that came from one million T cells was considered an underestimate.

A second about 7 to 11 cycle PCR used barcoded and J-beta primers. Every molecule of cDNA carried a tag from a template-switch adaptor with 12 random nucleotides. Every sample gave at least 3 million paired-end reads containing CDR3. TCRdb itself ran the 5' RACE reads through MiXCR, one entry per CDR3 protein. Of 650,000 to 1,000,000 distinct CDR3 sequences in the sample, around 36% were seen once. Trimming stripped 10 bases from V and 7 bases from J, with 17 bases between. The germline gives CDR1 ENHRY, CDR2 SYGVKD. CDR3 length: 13 residues. The table lists this clonotype with a few counts. Its target is unknown.

This receptor was obtained from a man aged 18 to 30 in good health. This chain uses TRBV10-3 with TRBJ2-1; D could derive from TRBD1 or TRBD2 (5 bases each). Material: blood. CDR3 bases: TGTGCCACCGCCGGGACCTCTTATAATGAGCAGTTCTTC. Its protein is CATAGTSYNEQFF.